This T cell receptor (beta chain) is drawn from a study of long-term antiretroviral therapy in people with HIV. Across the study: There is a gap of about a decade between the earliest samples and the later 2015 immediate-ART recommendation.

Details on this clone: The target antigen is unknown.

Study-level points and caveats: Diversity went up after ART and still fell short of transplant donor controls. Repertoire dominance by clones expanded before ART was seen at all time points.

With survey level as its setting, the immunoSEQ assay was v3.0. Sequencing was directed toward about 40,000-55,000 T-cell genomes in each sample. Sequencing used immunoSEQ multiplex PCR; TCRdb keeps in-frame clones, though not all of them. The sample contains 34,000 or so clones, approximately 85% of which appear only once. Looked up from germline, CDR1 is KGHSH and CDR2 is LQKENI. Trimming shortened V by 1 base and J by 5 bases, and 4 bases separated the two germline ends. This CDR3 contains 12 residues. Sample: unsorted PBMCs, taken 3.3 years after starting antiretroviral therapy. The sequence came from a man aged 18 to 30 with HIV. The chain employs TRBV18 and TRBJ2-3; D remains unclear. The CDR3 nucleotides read TGTGCCAGCTCACCACAGCAAGATACGCAGTATTTT. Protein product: CASSPQQDTQYF.